Reported below is one T cell receptor (beta chain). The antigen is unknown. The data were taken from a study of cytomegalovirus exposure and HLA in healthy donors. Overall study: Some 87 million unique TCRs from HLA-typed donors were held in an early release of data.

Study-level findings and limits: Presence/absence analyses rested on an assumption that sequencing depth was roughly uniform across donors.

Deletions cut 4 bases from V and 5 bases from J, with 15 bases between. CDR1 is LGHNA and CDR2 is YNFKEQ in the germline V gene. This CDR3 spans 14 amino acids. It was healthy bone marrow donors who served as donors. The PCR made use of 60 Vbeta and 13 Jbeta primers. Profiled with immunoSEQ multiplex PCR; TCRdb holds only in-frame clones, not every one. The sample lists 50,000 or so clones; more than 65% were seen once. The J gene is TRBJ2-7, the V gene TRBV4-2; no clear D gene. The TCR was taken from a woman between 45 and 65 years old in good health and CMV-seronegative. The sample comprised PBMCs. The CDR3, as DNA: TGTGCCAGCAGCCCGCACCGAGAGTCCGACGAGCAGTACTTC. This translates into CASSPHRESDEQYF.